The clone carrying this T cell receptor beta chain was observed a handful of times. The antigen remains undetermined. The source of the sample is a study of blood T cells in healthy people across ages. Study findings and constraints: Long-lived and aged donors differed, with more naive CD4+ cells and higher diversity in the long-lived. Roughly linear age-related decline in beta diversity appeared, significant by age 40. The CMV status of each donor remained undetermined, and this could have confounded shifts in expanded clonotypes.

It was with a sample-barcoded 5' primer and a J-beta primer mix that a second PCR of about 6 to 12 cycles was run. Each cDNA molecule carried a tag from a template-switch adaptor that contained 12 random nucleotides. TCRdb ran MiXCR on the 5' RACE reads and lists one entry per CDR3 protein. The table includes some 900,000 distinct CDR3 sequences, roughly 26% detected once. Germline CDR1 is SEHNR and CDR2 is FQNEAQ (reference sequence). The CDR3 runs 12 residues. Between the trimmed V and J ends, which lost 5 bases and 10 bases, there was a span of 12 bases. The chain links TRBV7-9 to TRBJ2-1; D ambiguous. Sequenced: blood. The sequence was obtained from an elderly woman in good health. The DNA of the CDR3 is TGTGCCAGCAGCCGCCCGATGGGCGAGCAGTTCTTC. It is translated as CASSRPMGEQFF.